This entry concerns a single T cell receptor beta chain. Antigen unknown. This entry is derived from a study of cytomegalovirus exposure and HLA in healthy donors. Germline-derived CDR1 and CDR2 are LNHDA and SQIVND (reference sequence). The germline V and J ends were trimmed by 3 bases and 2 bases, with 11 bases remaining between them. This CDR3 spans 15 amino acids. Study observations and caveats: Three CMV-associated chains proved CMV antigen-specific in vitro. Presence/absence analyses took donor sequencing depth as roughly uniform.

60 Vbeta and 13 Jbeta primers were used in PCR. Sequencing was performed with immunoSEQ multiplex PCR; in TCRdb, only in-frame clones are kept and a portion is missing. The repertoire consists of 200,000 or so clones, with approximately 80% occurring once and the leading ten covering more than 0.6%. Healthy donors of bone marrow made up the group. J is TRBJ2-1 and V is TRBV19; tentative D call: TRBD2 (7 bases). Sequencing used PBMCs. This sequence was found in a boy aged 2 to 10 in good health and CMV-seronegative. CDR3 protein: CASSMGGRTYNEQFF. The CDR3 coding sequence is TGTGCCAGTAGTATGGGGGGGCGTACCTACAATGAGCAGTTCTTC.